This T cell receptor (beta chain) was found in a study of blood T cell repertoires in COVID-19. Study information: From the United States, Italy and Spain came samples of acute and convalescent COVID-19.

In Seattle, patients joined the study during active infection and were tracked longitudinally. Source study methods: The assay estimated nucleated cells by amplifying reference gene primers. Libraries were prepared by immunoSEQ multiplex PCR; TCRdb keeps only in-frame clonotypes and omits some of them. That table is the source of V, J and clone size, and D and trimming were worked out from the DNA. This table holds roughly 130,000 clones, roughly nine tenths found once. This clone occurred once. The CDR3 is 13 residues long. Germline lookup yields CDR1 KGHSH and CDR2 LQKENI. The V and J ends lost 5 bases and 1 base respectively, with 8 bases between them.

Material: peripheral blood. V usage is TRBV18 and J usage is TRBJ1-1; no firm D call. This sequence was found in a man between 60 and 70 years old with COVID-19, enrolled during active disease. The CDR3 sequence: CASSSTANTEAFF. The CDR3 DNA is TGTGCCAGCTCATCGACTGCGAACACTGAAGCTTTCTTT.